Listed below are T cell receptor beta chains from one sample, sequenced in a study of cytomegalovirus exposure and HLA in healthy donors. TCRdb keeps only in-frame clones here, not all; method: immunoSEQ multiplex PCR. In the table there are a few hundred thousand clones, 84% of which are singletons. Sequenced sample: PBMCs. These receptors came from a woman between 35 and 50 years old in good health and CMV-seropositive. The CDR3 runs from the conserved cysteine through the conserved F or W. The D gene is left open where the match is weak. The size of a clone is reported for some rows only, either as once, few or many, or as a class for expanded clones.

j_gene: TRBJ2-7; abundance: NA; d_gene: TRBD2; v_gene: TRBV4-3; CDR3nt: TGCGCCAGCAGCCAAGATCAAGGCGGGGGGGGCTACGAGCAGTACTTC; CDR3aa: CASSQDQGGGGYEQYF
j_gene: TRBJ2-7; abundance: NA; d_gene: TRBD2; v_gene: TRBV5-6; CDR3nt: TGTGCCAGCAGCCCCGGACTAGCGAACTCCTACGAGCAGTACTTC; CDR3aa: CASSPGLANSYEQYF
j_gene: TRBJ2-7; abundance: once; d_gene: TRBD1; v_gene: TRBV6-5; CDR3nt: TGTGCCAGCAGTCGACAGGGGAGCTCCTACGAGCAGTACTTC; CDR3aa: CASSRQGSSYEQYF
j_gene: TRBJ2-1; abundance: NA; d_gene: NA; v_gene: TRBV10-3; CDR3nt: TGTGCCATCAGTGACCCGGGACAACCCTACAATGAGCAGTTCTTC; CDR3aa: CAISDPGQPYNEQFF
j_gene: TRBJ2-1; abundance: NA; d_gene: NA; v_gene: TRBV2; CDR3nt: TGTGCCAGCAGTACTGACAGGTCCAATGAGCAGTTCTTC; CDR3aa: CASSTDRSNEQFF
j_gene: TRBJ2-3; abundance: NA; d_gene: TRBD2; v_gene: TRBV30; CDR3nt: TGTGCCTGGACCCTTGGGACTAGCGGGAACGCAGATACGCAGTATTTT; CDR3aa: CAWTLGTSGNADTQYF
j_gene: TRBJ2-1; abundance: NA; d_gene: TRBD2; v_gene: TRBV7-9; CDR3nt: TGTGCCAGCAGTTCTGCCGGGACTAGCGGGAGGGAATACAATGAGCAGTTCTTC; CDR3aa: CASSSAGTSGREYNEQFF
j_gene: TRBJ1-2; abundance: few; d_gene: NA; v_gene: TRBV11-2; CDR3nt: TGTGCCAGCAGCTCAACAGGAATCGGCTACACCTTC; CDR3aa: CASSSTGIGYTF
j_gene: TRBJ2-5; abundance: NA; d_gene: NA; v_gene: TRBV5-1; CDR3nt: TGCGCCAGCCGTTATGCGGCACAAGAGACCCAGTACTTC; CDR3aa: CASRYAAQETQYF
j_gene: TRBJ1-6; abundance: NA; d_gene: NA; v_gene: TRBV6-6; CDR3nt: TGTGCCAGCAGTTACTCCTCCTCACCCCTCCACTTT; CDR3aa: CASSYSSSPLHF
j_gene: TRBJ2-3; abundance: NA; d_gene: NA; v_gene: TRBV11-3; CDR3nt: TGTGCCAGCAGCGACGGACACACAGATACGCAGTATTTT; CDR3aa: CASSDGHTDTQYF
j_gene: TRBJ1-2; abundance: NA; d_gene: NA; v_gene: TRBV27; CDR3nt: TGTGCCAGCAGCCAAACAGGGAACTATGGCTACACCTTC; CDR3aa: CASSQTGNYGYTF
j_gene: TRBJ1-5; abundance: NA; d_gene: TRBD1; v_gene: TRBV6-1; CDR3nt: TGTGCCACAGGGACGGGACAGTCTCATCAGCCCCAGCATTTT; CDR3aa: CATGTGQSHQPQHF
j_gene: TRBJ1-2; abundance: NA; d_gene: TRBD1; v_gene: TRBV5-6; CDR3nt: TGTGCCAGCAGCTATCCCGGACAGGTGGAAGGCTACACCTTC; CDR3aa: CASSYPGQVEGYTF
j_gene: TRBJ1-5; abundance: NA; d_gene: TRBD1; v_gene: TRBV5-8; CDR3nt: TGTGCCAGCAGCTTGGGACAGGGGGCGCCTAGCAATCAGCCCCAGCATTTT; CDR3aa: CASSLGQGAPSNQPQHF
j_gene: TRBJ2-1; abundance: NA; d_gene: TRBD2; v_gene: TRBV6-5; CDR3nt: TGTGCCAGCAGACCACCAGCGGGAGAGCAGTTCTTC; CDR3aa: CASRPPAGEQFF
j_gene: TRBJ2-5; abundance: few; d_gene: TRBD1; v_gene: TRBV7-9; CDR3nt: TGTGCCAGCAGCTTAGGACAGGGGGCGAAGGGAGAGACCCAGTACTTC; CDR3aa: CASSLGQGAKGETQYF
j_gene: TRBJ2-7; abundance: NA; d_gene: TRBD1; v_gene: TRBV6-1; CDR3nt: TGTGCCAGCAGTGAAAGGGACAGGGGCTACGAGCAGTACTTC; CDR3aa: CASSERDRGYEQYF
j_gene: TRBJ2-1; abundance: NA; d_gene: NA; v_gene: TRBV5-6; CDR3nt: TGTGCCAGCAGATTTTCGGGGTTTGGCAATGAGCAGTTCTTC; CDR3aa: CASRFSGFGNEQFF